This section outlines one TCR beta chain sequence together with its context. The antigen is not known. The data derive from a study of PD-1 blockade in mismatch repair-deficient tumors. About the study: Enrolled about 2013-2017, patients had progressing, pretreated mismatch repair-deficient cancers of approximately 13 types.

Assay used: immunoSEQ multiplex PCR; TCRdb lists only in-frame clones, some missing. The table includes some 97,000 clones, approximately 83% detected once. PCR or immunohistochemistry showed mismatch repair deficiency in every enrolled patient. Study-wide findings and caveats: Rapid post-treatment expansion, then contraction, generally preceding radiologic response, marked tumor-resident clones.

The receptor's source is an adult with mismatch repair-deficient cancer. The specimen was peripheral blood, collected about 36 weeks after starting pembrolizumab.

The CDR3 bases are TGTGCCACTTCACAGTCCAGGTATAATGAAGCTTTCTTT. This gives the protein CATSQSRYNEAFF. V gene TRBV27 combines with J gene TRBJ1-1; no definite D call. The CDR3 consists of 13 residues. Germline V gives CDR1 MNHEY, CDR2 SMNVEV (reference sequence). V was trimmed by 10 bases and J by 7 bases, leaving 19 bases between them.